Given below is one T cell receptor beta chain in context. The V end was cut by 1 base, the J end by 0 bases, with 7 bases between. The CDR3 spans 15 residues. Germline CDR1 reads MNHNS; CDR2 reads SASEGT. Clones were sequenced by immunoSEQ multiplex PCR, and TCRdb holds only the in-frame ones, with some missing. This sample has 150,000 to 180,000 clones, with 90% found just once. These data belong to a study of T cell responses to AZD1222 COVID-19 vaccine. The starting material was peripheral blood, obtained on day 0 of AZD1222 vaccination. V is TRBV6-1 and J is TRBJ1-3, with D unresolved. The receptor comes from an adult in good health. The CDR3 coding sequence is TGTGCCAGCAGTGAAGGGGTGCACTCTGGAAACACCATATATTTT. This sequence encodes CASSEGVHSGNTIYF.